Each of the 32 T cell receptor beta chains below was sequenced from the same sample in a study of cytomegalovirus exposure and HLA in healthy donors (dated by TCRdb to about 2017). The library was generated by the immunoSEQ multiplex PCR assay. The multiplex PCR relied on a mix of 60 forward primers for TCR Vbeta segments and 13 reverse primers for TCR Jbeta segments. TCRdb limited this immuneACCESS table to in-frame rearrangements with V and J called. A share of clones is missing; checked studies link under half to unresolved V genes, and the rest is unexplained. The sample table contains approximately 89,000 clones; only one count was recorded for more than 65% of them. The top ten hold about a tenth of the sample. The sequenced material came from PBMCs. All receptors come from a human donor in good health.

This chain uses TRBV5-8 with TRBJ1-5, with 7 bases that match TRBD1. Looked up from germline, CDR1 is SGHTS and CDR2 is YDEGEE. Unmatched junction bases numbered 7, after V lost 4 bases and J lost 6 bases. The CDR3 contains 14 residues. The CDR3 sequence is CASSDDRVGQPQHF. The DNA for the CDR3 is TGTGCCAGCAGCGACGACAGGGTTGGTCAGCCCCAGCATTTT.

The CDR3 nucleotides are TGCGCCAGCAGACCTACAGGGGGCGGGGAGACCCAGTACTTC. Translation gives CASRPTGGGETQYF. The chain joins TRBV5-1 to TRBJ2-5; 9 nucleotides agree with TRBD1. Trimming removed 5 bases from V and 5 bases from J; junction bases left unmatched: 7. Germline V gene data show CDR1 as SGHRS and CDR2 as YFSETQ. CDR3 length: 14 residues.

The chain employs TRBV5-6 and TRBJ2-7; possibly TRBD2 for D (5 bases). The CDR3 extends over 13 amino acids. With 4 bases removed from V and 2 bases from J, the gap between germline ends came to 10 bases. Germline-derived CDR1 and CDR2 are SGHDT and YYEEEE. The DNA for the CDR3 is TGTGCCAGCAGCCCCGGGGTTACCTACGAGCAGTACTTC. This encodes CASSPGVTYEQYF.

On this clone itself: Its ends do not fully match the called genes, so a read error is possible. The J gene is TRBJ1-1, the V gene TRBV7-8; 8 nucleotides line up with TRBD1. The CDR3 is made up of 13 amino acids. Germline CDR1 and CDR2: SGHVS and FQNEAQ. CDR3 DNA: TGTGCCAGCAGCCTAGCAGGGGGCCCTGAAGCTTTCTTT. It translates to CASSLAGGPEAFF.

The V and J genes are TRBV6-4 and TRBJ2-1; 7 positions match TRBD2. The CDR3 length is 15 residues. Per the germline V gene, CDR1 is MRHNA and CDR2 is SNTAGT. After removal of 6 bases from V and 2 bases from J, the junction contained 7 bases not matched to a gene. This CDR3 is CASRLTSVAYNEQFF. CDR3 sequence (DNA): TGTGCCAGCAGGCTAACTAGCGTGGCCTACAATGAGCAGTTCTTC.

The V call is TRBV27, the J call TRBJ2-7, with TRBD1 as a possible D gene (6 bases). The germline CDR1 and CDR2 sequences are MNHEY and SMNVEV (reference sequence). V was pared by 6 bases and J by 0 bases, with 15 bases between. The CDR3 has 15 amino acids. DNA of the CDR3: TGTGCCAGCAGGAGTATGACAGGCCGCTCCTACGAGCAGTACTTC. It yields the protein CASRSMTGRSYEQYF.

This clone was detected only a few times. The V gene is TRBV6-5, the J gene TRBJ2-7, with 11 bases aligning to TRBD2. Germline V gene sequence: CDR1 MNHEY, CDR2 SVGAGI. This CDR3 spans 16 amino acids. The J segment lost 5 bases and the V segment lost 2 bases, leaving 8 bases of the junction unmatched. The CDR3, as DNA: TGTGCCAGCAGTTACACTTTAGCGGGAGGGCCGCACGAGCAGTACTTC. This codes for CASSYTLAGGPHEQYF.

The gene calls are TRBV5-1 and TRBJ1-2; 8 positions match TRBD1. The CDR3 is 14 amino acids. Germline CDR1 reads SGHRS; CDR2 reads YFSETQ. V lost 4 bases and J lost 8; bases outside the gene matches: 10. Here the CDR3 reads CASSGGQGVSGYTF. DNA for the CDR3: TGCGCCAGCAGCGGAGGACAGGGTGTTTCGGGCTACACCTTC.

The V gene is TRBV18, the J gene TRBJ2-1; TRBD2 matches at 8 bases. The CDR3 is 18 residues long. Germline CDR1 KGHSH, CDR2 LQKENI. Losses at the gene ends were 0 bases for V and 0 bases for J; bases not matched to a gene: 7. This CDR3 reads CASSPPQLAGSSYNEQFF. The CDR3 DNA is TGTGCCAGCTCACCACCACAGCTAGCGGGCAGCTCCTACAATGAGCAGTTCTTC.

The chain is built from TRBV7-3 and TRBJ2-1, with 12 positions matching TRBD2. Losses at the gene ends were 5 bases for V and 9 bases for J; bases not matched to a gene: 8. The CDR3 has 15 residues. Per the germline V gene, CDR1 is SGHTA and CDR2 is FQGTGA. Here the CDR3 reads CASSPRTSGEGEQFF. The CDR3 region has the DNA TGTGCCAGCAGCCCCCGGACTAGCGGGGAGGGTGAGCAGTTCTTC.

The CDR3 here is CASSQDLYGASGRAAEQFF. Written as DNA, the CDR3 is TGCGCCAGCAGCCAAGATTTGTATGGCGCTAGCGGGAGGGCCGCTGAGCAGTTCTTC. The V and J genes are TRBV4-3 and TRBJ2-1; TRBD2 aligns across 12 bases. The CDR3 has 19 residues. J was trimmed by 9 bases and V by 0 bases; bases with no gene match: 15. Germline V gene data show CDR1 as LGHNA and CDR2 as YSLEER.

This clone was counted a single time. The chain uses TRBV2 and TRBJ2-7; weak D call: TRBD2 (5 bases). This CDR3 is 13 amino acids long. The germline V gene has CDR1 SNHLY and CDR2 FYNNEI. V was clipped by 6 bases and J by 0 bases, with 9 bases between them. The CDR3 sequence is CASRRGSSYEQYF. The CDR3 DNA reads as TGTGCCAGCAGGCGAGGGTCCTCCTACGAGCAGTACTTC. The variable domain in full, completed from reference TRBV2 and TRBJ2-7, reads EPEVTQTPSHQVTQMGQEVILRCVPISNHLYFYWYRQILGQKVEFLVSFYNNEISEKSEIFDDQFSVERPDGSNFTLKIRSTKLEDSAMYFCASRRGSSYEQYFGPGTRLTVT.

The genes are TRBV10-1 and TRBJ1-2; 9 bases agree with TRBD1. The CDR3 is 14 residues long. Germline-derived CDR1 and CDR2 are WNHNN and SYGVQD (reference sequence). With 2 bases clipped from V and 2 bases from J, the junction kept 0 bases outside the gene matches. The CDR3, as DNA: TGCGCCAGCAGTGAGGACAGGGGGAACTATGGCTACACCTTC. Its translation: CASSEDRGNYGYTF.

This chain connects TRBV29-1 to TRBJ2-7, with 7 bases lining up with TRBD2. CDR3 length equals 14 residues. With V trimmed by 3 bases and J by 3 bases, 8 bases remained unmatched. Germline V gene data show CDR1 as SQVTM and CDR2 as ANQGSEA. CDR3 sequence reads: CSVDPTGGSYEQYF. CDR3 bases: TGCAGCGTTGATCCGACCGGGGGGAGCTACGAGCAGTACTTC.

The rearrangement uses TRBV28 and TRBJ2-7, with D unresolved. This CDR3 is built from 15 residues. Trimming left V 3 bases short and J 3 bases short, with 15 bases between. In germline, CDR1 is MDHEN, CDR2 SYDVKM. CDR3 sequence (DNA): TGTGCCAGCAGTTTGACCCCCTCAGGCCACTACGAGCAGTACTTC. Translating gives CASSLTPSGHYEQYF.

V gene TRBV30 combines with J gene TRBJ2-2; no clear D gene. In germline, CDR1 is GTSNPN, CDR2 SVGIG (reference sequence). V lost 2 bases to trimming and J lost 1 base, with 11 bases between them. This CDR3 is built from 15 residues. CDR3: CAWSPPGGNTGELFF. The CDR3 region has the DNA TGTGCCTGGAGTCCCCCTGGCGGGAACACCGGGGAGCTGTTTTTT.

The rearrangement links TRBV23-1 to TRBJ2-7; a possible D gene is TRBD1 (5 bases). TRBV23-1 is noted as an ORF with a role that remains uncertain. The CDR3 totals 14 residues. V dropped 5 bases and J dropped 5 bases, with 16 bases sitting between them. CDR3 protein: CASSCPARVHEQYF. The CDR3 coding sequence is TGCGCCAGCAGTTGCCCCGCCAGGGTCCACGAGCAGTACTTC.

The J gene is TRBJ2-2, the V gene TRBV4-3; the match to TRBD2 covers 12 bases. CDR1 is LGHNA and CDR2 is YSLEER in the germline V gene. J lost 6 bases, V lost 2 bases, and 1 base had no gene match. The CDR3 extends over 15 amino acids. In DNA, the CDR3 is TGCGCCAGCAGCCAACTAGCGGGGGGGGCCGGGGAGCTGTTTTTT. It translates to CASSQLAGGAGELFF.

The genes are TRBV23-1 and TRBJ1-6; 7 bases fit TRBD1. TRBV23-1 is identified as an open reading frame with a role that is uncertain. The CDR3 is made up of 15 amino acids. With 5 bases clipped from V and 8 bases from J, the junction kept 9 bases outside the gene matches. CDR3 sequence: CASSTSGTEHSPLHF. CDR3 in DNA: TGCGCCAGCAGTACCTCCGGGACAGAGCATTCACCCCTCCACTTT.

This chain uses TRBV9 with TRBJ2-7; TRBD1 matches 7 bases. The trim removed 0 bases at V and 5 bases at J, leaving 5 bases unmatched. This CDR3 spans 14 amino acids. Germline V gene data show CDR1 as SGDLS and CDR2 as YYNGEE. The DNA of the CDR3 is TGTGCCAGCAGCGTAGCGGCAGGGGGTGACGAGCAGTACTTC. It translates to CASSVAAGGDEQYF.

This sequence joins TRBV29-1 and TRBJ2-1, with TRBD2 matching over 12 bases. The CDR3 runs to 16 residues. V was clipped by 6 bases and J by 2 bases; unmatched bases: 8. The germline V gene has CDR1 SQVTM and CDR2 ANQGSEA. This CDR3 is CSVRALAGGAYNEQFF. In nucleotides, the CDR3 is TGCAGCGTGAGGGCACTAGCGGGGGGCGCCTACAATGAGCAGTTCTTC.

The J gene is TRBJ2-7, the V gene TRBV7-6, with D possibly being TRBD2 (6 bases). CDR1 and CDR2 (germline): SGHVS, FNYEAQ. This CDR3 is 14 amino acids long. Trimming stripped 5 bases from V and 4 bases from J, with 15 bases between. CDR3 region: CASSPAEEGYEQYF. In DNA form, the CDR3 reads TGTGCCAGCAGCCCCGCAGAGGAGGGGTACGAGCAGTACTTC. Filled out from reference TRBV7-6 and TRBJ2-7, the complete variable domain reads GAGVSQSPRYKVTKRGQDVALRCDPISGHVSLYWYRQALGQGPEFLTYFNYEAQQDKSGLPNDRFSAERPEGSISTLTIQRTEQRDSAMYRCASSPAEEGYEQYFGPGTRLTVT.

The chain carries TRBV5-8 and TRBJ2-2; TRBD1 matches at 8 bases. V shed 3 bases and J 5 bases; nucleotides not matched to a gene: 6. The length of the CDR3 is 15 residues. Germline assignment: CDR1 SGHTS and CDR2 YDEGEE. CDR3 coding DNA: TGTGCCAGCAGCTCTACAGGGGGAAGGACCGGGGAGCTGTTTTTT. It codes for CASSSTGGRTGELFF.

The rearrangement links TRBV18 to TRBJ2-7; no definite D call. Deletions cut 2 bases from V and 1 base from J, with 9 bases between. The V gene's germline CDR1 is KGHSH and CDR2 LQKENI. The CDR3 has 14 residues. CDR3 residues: CASSPDTFSYEQYF. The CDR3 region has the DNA TGTGCCAGCTCACCAGACACCTTTTCCTACGAGCAGTACTTC.

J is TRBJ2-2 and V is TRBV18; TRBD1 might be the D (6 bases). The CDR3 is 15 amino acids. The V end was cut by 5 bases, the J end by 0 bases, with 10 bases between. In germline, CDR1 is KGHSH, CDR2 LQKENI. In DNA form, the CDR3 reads TGTGCCAGCTCAGCCGGACAGTCGAACACCGGGGAGCTGTTTTTT. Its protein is CASSAGQSNTGELFF.

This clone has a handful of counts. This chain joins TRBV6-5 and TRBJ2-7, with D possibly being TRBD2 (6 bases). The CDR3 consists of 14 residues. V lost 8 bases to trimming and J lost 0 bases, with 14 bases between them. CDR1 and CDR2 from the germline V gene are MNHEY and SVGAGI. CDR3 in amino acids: CASGGAGSSYEQYF. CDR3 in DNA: TGTGCCAGCGGAGGAGCGGGCAGCTCCTACGAGCAGTACTTC.

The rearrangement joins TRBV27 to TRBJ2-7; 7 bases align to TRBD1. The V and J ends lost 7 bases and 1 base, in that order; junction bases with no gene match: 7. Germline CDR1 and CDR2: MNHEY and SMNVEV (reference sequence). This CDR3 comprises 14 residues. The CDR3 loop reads CASKTSGQSYEQYF. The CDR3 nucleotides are TGTGCCAGCAAGACTTCGGGACAGTCCTACGAGCAGTACTTC.

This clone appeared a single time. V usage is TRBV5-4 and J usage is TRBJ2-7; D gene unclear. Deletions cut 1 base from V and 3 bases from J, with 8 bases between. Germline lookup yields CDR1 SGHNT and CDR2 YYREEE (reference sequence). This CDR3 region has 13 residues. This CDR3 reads CASSLLYNYEQYF. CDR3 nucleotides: TGTGCCAGCAGCTTGTTGTATAACTACGAGCAGTACTTC.

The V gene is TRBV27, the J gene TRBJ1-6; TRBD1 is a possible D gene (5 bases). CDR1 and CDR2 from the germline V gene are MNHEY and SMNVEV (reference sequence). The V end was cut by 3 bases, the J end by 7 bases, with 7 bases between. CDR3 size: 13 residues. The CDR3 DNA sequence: TGTGCCAGCAGTTTGCGGGACAATTCACCCCTCCACTTT. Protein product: CASSLRDNSPLHF.

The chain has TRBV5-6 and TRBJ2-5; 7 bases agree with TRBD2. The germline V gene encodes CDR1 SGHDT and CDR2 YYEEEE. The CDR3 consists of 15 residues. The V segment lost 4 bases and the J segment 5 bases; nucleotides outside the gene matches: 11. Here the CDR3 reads CASSPRGEAEETQYF. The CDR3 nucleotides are TGTGCCAGCAGCCCCCGGGGGGAGGCGGAGGAGACCCAGTACTTC.

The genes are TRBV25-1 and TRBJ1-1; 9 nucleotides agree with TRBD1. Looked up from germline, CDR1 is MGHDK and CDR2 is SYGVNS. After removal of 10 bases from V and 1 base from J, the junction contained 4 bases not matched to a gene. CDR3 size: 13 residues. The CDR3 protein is CATEDRGNTEAFF. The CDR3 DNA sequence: TGTGCCACCGAGGACAGGGGGAACACTGAAGCTTTCTTT.

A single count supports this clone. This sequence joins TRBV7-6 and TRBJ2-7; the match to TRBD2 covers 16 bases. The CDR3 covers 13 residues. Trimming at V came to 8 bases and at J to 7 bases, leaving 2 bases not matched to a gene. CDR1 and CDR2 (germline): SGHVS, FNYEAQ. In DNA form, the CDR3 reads TGTGCCAGCCTGGGACTAGCGGGAGGGGAGCAGTACTTC. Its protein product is CASLGLAGGEQYF. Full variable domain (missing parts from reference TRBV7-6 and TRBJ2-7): GAGVSQSPRYKVTKRGQDVALRCDPISGHVSLYWYRQALGQGPEFLTYFNYEAQQDKSGLPNDRFSAERPEGSISTLTIQRTEQRDSAMYRCASLGLAGGEQYFGPGTRLTVT.